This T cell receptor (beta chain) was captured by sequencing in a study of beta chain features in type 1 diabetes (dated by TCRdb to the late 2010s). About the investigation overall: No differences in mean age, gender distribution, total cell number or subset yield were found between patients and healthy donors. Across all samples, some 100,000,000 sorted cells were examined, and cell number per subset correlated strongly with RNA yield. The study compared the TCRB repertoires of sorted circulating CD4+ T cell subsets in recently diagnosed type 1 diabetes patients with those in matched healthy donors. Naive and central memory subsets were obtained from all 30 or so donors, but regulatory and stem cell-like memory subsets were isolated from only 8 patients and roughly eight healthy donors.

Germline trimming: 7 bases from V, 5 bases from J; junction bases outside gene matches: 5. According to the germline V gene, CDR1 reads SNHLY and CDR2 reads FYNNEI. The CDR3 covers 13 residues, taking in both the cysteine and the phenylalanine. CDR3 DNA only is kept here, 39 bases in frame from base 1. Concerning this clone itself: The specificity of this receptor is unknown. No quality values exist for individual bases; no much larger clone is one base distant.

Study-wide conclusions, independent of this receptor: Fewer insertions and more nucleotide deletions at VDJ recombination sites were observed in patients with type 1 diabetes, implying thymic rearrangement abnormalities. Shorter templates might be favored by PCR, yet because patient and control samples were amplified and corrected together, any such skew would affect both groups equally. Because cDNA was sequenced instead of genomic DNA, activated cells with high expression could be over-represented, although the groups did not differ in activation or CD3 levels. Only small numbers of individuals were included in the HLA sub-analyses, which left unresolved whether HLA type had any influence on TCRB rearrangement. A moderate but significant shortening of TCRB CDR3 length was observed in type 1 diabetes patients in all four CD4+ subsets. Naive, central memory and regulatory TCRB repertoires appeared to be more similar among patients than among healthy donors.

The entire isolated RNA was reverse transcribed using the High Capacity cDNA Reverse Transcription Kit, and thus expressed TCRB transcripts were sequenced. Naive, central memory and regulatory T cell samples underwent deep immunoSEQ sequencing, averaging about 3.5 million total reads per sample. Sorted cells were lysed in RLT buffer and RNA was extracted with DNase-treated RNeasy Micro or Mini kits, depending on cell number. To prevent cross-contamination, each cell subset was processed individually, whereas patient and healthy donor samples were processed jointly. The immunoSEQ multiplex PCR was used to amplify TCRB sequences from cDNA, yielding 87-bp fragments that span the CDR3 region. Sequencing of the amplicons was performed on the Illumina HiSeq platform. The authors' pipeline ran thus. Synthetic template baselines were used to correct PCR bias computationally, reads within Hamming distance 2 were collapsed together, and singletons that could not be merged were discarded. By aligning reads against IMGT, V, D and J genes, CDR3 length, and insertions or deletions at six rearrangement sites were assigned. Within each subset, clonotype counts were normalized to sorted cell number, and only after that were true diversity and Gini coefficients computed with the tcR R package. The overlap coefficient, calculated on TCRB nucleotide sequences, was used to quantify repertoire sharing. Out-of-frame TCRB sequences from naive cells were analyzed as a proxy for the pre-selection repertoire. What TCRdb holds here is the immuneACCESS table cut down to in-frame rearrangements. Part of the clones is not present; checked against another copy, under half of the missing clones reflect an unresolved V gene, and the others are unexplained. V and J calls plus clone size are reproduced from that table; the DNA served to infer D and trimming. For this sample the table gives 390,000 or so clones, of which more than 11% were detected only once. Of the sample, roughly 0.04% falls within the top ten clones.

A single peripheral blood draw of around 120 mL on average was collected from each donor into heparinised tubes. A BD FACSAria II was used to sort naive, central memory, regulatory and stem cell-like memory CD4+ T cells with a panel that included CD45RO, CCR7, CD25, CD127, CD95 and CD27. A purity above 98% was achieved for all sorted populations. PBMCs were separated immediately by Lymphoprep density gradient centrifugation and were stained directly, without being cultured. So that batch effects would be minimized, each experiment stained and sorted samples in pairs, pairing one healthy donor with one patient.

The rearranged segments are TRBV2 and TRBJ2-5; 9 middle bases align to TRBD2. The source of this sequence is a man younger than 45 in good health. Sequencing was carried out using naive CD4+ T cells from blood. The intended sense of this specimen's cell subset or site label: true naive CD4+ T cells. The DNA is TGTGCCAGCACCAGAGGACTAGCGGAGACCCAGTACTTC. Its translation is CASTRGLAETQYF.